One T cell receptor (beta chain) is described in this entry. Clones were read by immunoSEQ multiplex PCR, and TCRdb kept only the in-frame ones, dropping some. The table has approximately 51,000 clones, 80% to 90% seen once. The sample is drawn from a study of blood T cell repertoires in COVID-19. Specimen: peripheral blood. The sequence came from a woman at least 80 years old with COVID-19, enrolled during active disease.

CDR3 sequence reads: CASSSPRGTEAFF. CDR3 bases: TGTGCCAGCAGTTCACCCAGGGGAACTGAAGCTTTCTTT. The V and J genes are TRBV27 and TRBJ1-1; tentative D call: TRBD1 (6 bases). Germline assignment: CDR1 MNHEY and CDR2 SMNVEV (reference sequence). Trimming removed 4 bases from V and 5 bases from J, with 11 bases in between. CDR3 length equals 13 residues.